The 21 T cell receptor beta chains below were found in one sample sequenced in a study of Ad26.COV2.S vaccination and SARS-CoV-2 variants. The table came from immunoSEQ multiplex PCR; TCRdb's copy has only in-frame clones and leaves some out. Of some 290,000 clones in the sample, 70% to 90% were seen once. Specified treatment: roughly 20 received Ad26.COV2.S at low or high dose, single or two shots; several received placebo; per-sample allocation not given. After the first vaccine or placebo injection, samples were drawn on day 63. This specimen was peripheral blood, taken in a trial of Ad26.COV2.S vaccine versus placebo. Every receptor here comes from a person aged 18-60 years who received the Ad26.COV2.S COVID-19 vaccine or a placebo.

This clone was found a few times. V usage is TRBV5-1 and J usage is TRBJ1-6; D is undetermined. Germline V gives CDR1 SGHRS, CDR2 YFSETQ. This CDR3 contains 16 residues. V gave up 4 bases and J gave up 9 bases, with 20 bases separating them. The CDR3 DNA reads TGCGCCAGCAGCCTCCAGTTCGGGCCAGGAGCTTCACCCCTCCACTTT. Translation: CASSLQFGPGASPLHF.

The chain has TRBV15 and TRBJ1-2, with a weak D call TRBD1 (5 bases). Germline V CDR1 and CDR2: LNHNV, YYDKDF (reference sequence). This CDR3 is built from 15 residues. Trimming cost V 0 bases and J 4 bases, with 12 bases left between them. This chain's CDR3 is CATSRDVGRPYGYTF. CDR3 sequence (DNA): TGTGCCACCAGCAGAGATGTGGGACGCCCCTATGGCTACACCTTC.

The rearrangement links TRBV6-1 to TRBJ2-7; the D is unclear. Germline V lookup: CDR1 MNHNS, CDR2 SASEGT. The CDR3 contains 14 residues. V was trimmed by 3 bases and J by 1 base, leaving 10 bases between them. The CDR3 reads CASSDRGQSYEQYF. In DNA, the CDR3 is TGTGCCAGCAGTGATCGTGGCCAATCCTACGAGCAGTACTTC.

This clone was counted between two and nine times. The gene calls are TRBV3-1 (or the pseudogene TRBV3-2) and TRBJ2-3, with D perhaps TRBD2 (5 bases). V lost 4 bases and J lost 0, with 11 bases in between. CDR1 is LGHDT and CDR2 is YNNKEL in the germline V gene (reference sequence). This CDR3 contains 15 residues. The CDR3: CASSLGSTSTDTQYF. CDR3 bases: TGTGCCAGCAGCCTGGGGAGTACTAGCACAGATACGCAGTATTTT.

The rearrangement links TRBV5-1 to TRBJ1-2, with TRBD1 as a possible D gene (5 bases). The CDR3 has 13 amino acids. Germline V gives CDR1 SGHRS, CDR2 YFSETQ. The V and J ends lost 0 bases and 4 bases respectively, with 7 bases between them. The CDR3 loop reads CASSLVTGYGYTF. For the CDR3, the DNA is TGCGCCAGCAGCTTGGTCACAGGCTATGGCTACACCTTC.

The CDR3 protein is CASTRTVGEKLFF. The CDR3 nucleotides are TGTGCCAGCACTAGGACAGTCGGTGAAAAACTGTTTTTT. The chain has TRBV9 and TRBJ1-4, with D possibly TRBD1 on 6 matching bases. This CDR3 region has 13 residues. The ends were cut back, 6 bases at V and 7 bases at J, with 13 bases in the middle. Germline V gene lookup returns CDR1 SGDLS and CDR2 YYNGEE.

The V call is TRBV5-4, the J call TRBJ2-7, with TRBD1 as a possible D gene (6 bases). This CDR3 comprises 15 residues. Germline CDR1 reads SGHNT; CDR2 reads YYREEE (reference sequence). The germline V and J ends were trimmed by 0 bases and 0 bases, with 10 bases remaining between them. The CDR3 sequence is CASSLAGQSSYEQYF. Written as DNA, the CDR3 is TGTGCCAGCAGCTTGGCCGGACAGAGCTCCTACGAGCAGTACTTC.

This clone was counted a single time. The chain recombines TRBV21-1 with TRBJ2-7; the table's D call, TRBD2, was not checked against the DNA. TRBV21-1 is flagged as a pseudogene. The CDR3 spans 16 residues. The CDR3 DNA follows: TGTGCCAGCCCTACCGTATGTCGGGGGGCCGACAACGAGCAGTACTTC. It specifies CASPTVCRGADNEQYF.

The chain has TRBV5-1 and TRBJ1-1; TRBD1 agrees at 7 bases. V lost 2 bases, J lost 1 base, and 5 bases stayed unmatched. Germline V CDR1 and CDR2: SGHRS, YFSETQ. The CDR3 totals 15 residues. The CDR3 spells CASSLQGPGNTEAFF. The CDR3 DNA reads as TGCGCCAGCAGCTTACAGGGGCCTGGGAACACTGAAGCTTTCTTT.

This rearrangement joins TRBV27 to TRBJ2-1; D gene uncertain. The CDR3 runs 17 residues. Trimming pared 2 bases from V and 6 bases from J, leaving 20 bases between. Looked up from germline, CDR1 is MNHEY and CDR2 is SMNVEV (reference sequence). CDR3 in amino acids: CASSLGPSYVTANEQFF. The CDR3 bases are TGTGCCAGCAGTTTAGGGCCTTCTTACGTGACCGCCAATGAGCAGTTCTTC.

The rearrangement joins TRBV18 to TRBJ1-5, with a weak D call TRBD1 (6 bases). Trimming left V 3 bases short and J 7 bases short, with 16 bases between. The CDR3 sequence is 15 residues long. The germline gives CDR1 KGHSH, CDR2 LQKENI. DNA for the CDR3: TGTGCCAGCTCACCCTCAGGGACATTCGGACAGCCCCAGCATTTT. This codes for CASSPSGTFGQPQHF.

The chain links TRBV5-1 to TRBJ1-4, with TRBD1 as a possible D gene (5 bases). Germline CDR1 is SGHRS and CDR2 is YFSETQ. The germline V and J ends were trimmed by 5 bases and 5 bases, with 13 bases remaining between them. The CDR3 is 14 residues long. The CDR3 bases are TGCGCCAGCAGTCAGGGACTTAAAAATGAAAAACTGTTTTTT. Protein: CASSQGLKNEKLFF.

This rearrangement joins TRBV28 to TRBJ2-3, with TRBD2 identical over 7 bases. V trimming: 3 bases; J trimming: 6 bases; junction bases outside the gene matches: 3. Germline V gives CDR1 MDHEN, CDR2 SYDVKM. The CDR3 is 13 residues long. CDR3 DNA sequence: TGTGCCAGCAGTTTGGGGGGGATGGATACGCAGTATTTT. Protein sequence: CASSLGGMDTQYF.

This chain connects TRBV28 to TRBJ2-1; D unclear. Trimming removed 2 bases at V and 9 bases at J, with 14 bases between. This CDR3 spans 14 amino acids. The germline V gene has CDR1 MDHEN and CDR2 SYDVKM. The CDR3 reads CASSLRGRSGEQFF. CDR3 nucleotides: TGTGCCAGCAGTTTAAGAGGCCGCTCGGGTGAGCAGTTCTTC.

This chain's CDR3 is CASSQSIEDFWEPTVQPQHF. As DNA, the CDR3 is TGCGCCAGCAGTCAATCGATTGAGGATTTCTGGGAACCGACGGTTCAGCCCCAGCATTTT. This chain joins TRBV23-1 and TRBJ1-5; D remains unclear. TRBV23-1 is sorted into the ORF group, with uncertain function. V was shortened by 0 bases and J by 6 bases, with 27 bases between the two germline ends. The CDR3 contains 20 residues.

The chain joins TRBV30 to TRBJ1-6; weak D call: TRBD1 (5 bases). Germline loops: CDR1 GTSNPN, CDR2 SVGIG (reference sequence). V dropped 0 bases and J dropped 8 bases, with 8 bases sitting between them. The CDR3 sequence is 13 residues long. CDR3 loop: CAWSVGRDSPLHF. The CDR3 DNA reads TGTGCCTGGAGTGTAGGCAGGGATTCACCCCTCCACTTT.

This chain links TRBV7-8 with TRBJ1-2, with 7 bases identical to TRBD1. The germline gives CDR1 SGHVS, CDR2 FQNEAQ. The J segment lost 3 bases and the V segment lost 1 base, leaving 17 bases of the junction unmatched. The CDR3 runs 19 residues. The CDR3 bases are TGTGCCAGCAGCTTAGGTCCACGAGACAGGGTTGGCCTAGACTATGGCTACACCTTC. This encodes CASSLGPRDRVGLDYGYTF.

The genes are TRBV21-1 and TRBJ2-7; the table calls TRBD1, which could not be checked here. TRBV21-1 is a documented pseudogene. This CDR3 has 15 amino acids. In DNA, the CDR3 is TGTGCCAGCACCCACCATCGGCCAGGGGGCTACGAGCAGTACTTC. Its translation: CASTHHRPGGYEQYF.

The chain couples TRBV4-1 to TRBJ1-2; D is unresolved. Trimming stripped 3 bases from V and 4 bases from J, with 15 bases between. There are 15 residues in the CDR3. The germline CDR1 and CDR2 sequences are MGHRA and YSYEKL. The CDR3 protein is CASSQMSGVGYGYTF. The DNA for the CDR3 is TGCGCCAGCAGCCAGATGAGCGGGGTCGGCTATGGCTACACCTTC.

The V and J genes are TRBV7-9 and TRBJ2-2; 10 positions match TRBD1. Unmatched junction bases numbered 6, after V lost 3 bases and J lost 5 bases. Germline lookup yields CDR1 SEHNR and CDR2 FQNEAQ (reference sequence). This CDR3 region has 16 residues. CDR3 loop: CASSFRQGAETGELFF. The CDR3 nucleotides read TGTGCCAGCAGCTTTAGACAGGGGGCTGAGACCGGGGAGCTGTTTTTT.

J is TRBJ1-4 and V is TRBV2; 9 nucleotides line up with TRBD1. This CDR3 spans 14 amino acids. Per germline, CDR1 SNHLY and CDR2 FYNNEI. Germline trimming cut 6 bases from V and 7 bases from J; bases unmatched to any gene: 6. The CDR3, as DNA: TGTGCCAGCAGGGAGGGACAGGGAGGTGAAAAACTGTTTTTT. Protein sequence: CASREGQGGEKLFF.